The 12 T cell receptor beta chains presented below share a single source sample, sequenced in a study of CD8+CD57+ T cells in acquired aplastic anemia (dated by TCRdb to the late 2010s). Flow cytometry had shown CD8+CD57+ cell expansion in the patients selected for sequencing. The listed sequencing device is Illumina HiSeq 2000. Genomic DNA was used as template for profiling of TCR beta VDJ combinations and CDR3 sequences. Clones were called with MiXCR by TCRdb after fastp trimmed the public reads at Q25, and only in-frame beta chains were retained. CDR3 protein sequences are deduplicated, and each keeps its most common genes and DNA. This sample comprises some 170,000 distinct CDR3 sequences, around half of them detected only once. The ten largest account for more than 0.85% of the sample. Sequenced sample: sorted CD4+, CD8+, or CD8+CD57+ T cells (not recorded which) from PBMCs. These receptor sequences come from a human donor with aplastic anemia.

The table lists this clonotype with many counts. V gene TRBV19 combines with J gene TRBJ2-2; D is unresolved. V lost 0 bases to trimming and J lost 8 bases, with 7 bases between them. CDR1 LNHDA and CDR2 SQIVND come from the germline V gene (reference sequence). The CDR3 consists of 13 residues. The CDR3 sequence: CASSIDGQGELFF. In DNA, the CDR3 is TGTGCCAGTAGTATAGACGGTCAGGGGGAGCTGTTTTTT.

V is TRBV29-1 and J is TRBJ2-7, with D uncertain. The germline V gene has CDR1 SQVTM and CDR2 ANQGSEA. This CDR3 has 13 amino acids. V was shortened by 2 bases and J by 7 bases, with 15 bases between the two germline ends. The CDR3 DNA follows: TGCAGCGTTGAACACCACTCCTACAATGAGCAGTACTTC. Translated: CSVEHHSYNEQYF.

This chain connects TRBV7-3 to TRBJ2-3, with 8 bases matching TRBD1. This CDR3 is 16 amino acids long. Germline trimming cut 8 bases from V and 3 bases from J; bases unmatched to any gene: 13. Per the germline V gene, CDR1 is SGHTA and CDR2 is FQGTGA. DNA for the CDR3: TGTGCCAGCGGCCTAGGCAGGGACAGGCGAACAGATACGCAGTATTTT. Protein: CASGLGRDRRTDTQYF.

This clonotype was seen ten or more times. The chain joins TRBV15 to TRBJ1-1; D not resolved. Germline V gene data show CDR1 as LNHNV and CDR2 as YYDKDF (reference sequence). V was clipped by 0 bases and J by 6 bases, with 8 bases between them. The CDR3 runs to 13 residues. Here the CDR3 reads CATSRERTSEAFF. The CDR3 region has the DNA TGTGCCACCAGCAGAGAGAGAACATCTGAAGCTTTCTTT.

The table lists this clonotype with many counts. CDR3 coding DNA: TGTGCCAGCAGTGAGGGGAGGCCACCCCTCCACTTT. It encodes CASSEGRPPLHF. This chain joins TRBV6-1 and TRBJ1-6; D gene uncertain. CDR3 length equals 12 residues. V was shortened by 3 bases and J by 11 bases, with 8 bases between the two germline ends. Germline CDR1 is MNHNS and CDR2 is SASEGT.

The chain employs TRBV7-8 and TRBJ2-7; TRBD1 is a possible D gene (6 bases). In germline, CDR1 is SGHVS, CDR2 FQNEAQ. The CDR3 totals 15 residues. With 5 bases removed from V and 2 bases from J, the gap between germline ends came to 16 bases. For the CDR3, the DNA is TGTGCCAGCAGCCCCGACCGAAAGGGGGCCTACGAGCAGTACTTC. It encodes CASSPDRKGAYEQYF.

The rearrangement uses TRBV3-1 and TRBJ1-5; TRBD1 matches 8 bases. Germline loops: CDR1 LGHDT, CDR2 YNNKEL (reference sequence). V dropped 1 base and J dropped 3; count of bases not matched to a gene: 5. This CDR3 has 16 residues. Here the CDR3 DNA reads TGTGCCAGCAGCCAAGGGGGGACAGGATCCAATCAGCCCCAGCATTTT. This encodes CASSQGGTGSNQPQHF.

This clonotype was found many times. J is TRBJ1-5 and V is TRBV20-1; the match to TRBD1 covers 7 bases. Trimming removed 5 bases from V and 1 base from J; junction bases left unmatched: 11. This CDR3 has 16 residues. Looked up from germline, CDR1 is DFQATT and CDR2 is SNEGSKA (reference sequence). CDR3 coding DNA: TGCAGTGCTGCCCGCCCCGGGACAGAGAGCAATCAGCCCCAGCATTTT. It is translated as CSAARPGTESNQPQHF.

V gene TRBV9 combines with J gene TRBJ2-7, with 7 bases fitting TRBD1. V dropped 6 bases and J dropped 3; count of bases not matched to a gene: 6. The CDR3 totals 13 residues. Germline V gene lookup returns CDR1 SGDLS and CDR2 YYNGEE. Here the CDR3 reads CASTPTGNYEQYF. The CDR3 nucleotides read TGTGCCAGCACTCCGACAGGGAACTACGAGCAGTACTTC.

This clonotype was seen repeatedly, ten times or more. The rearrangement links TRBV19 to TRBJ1-6, with 10 positions matching TRBD1. Looked up from germline, CDR1 is LNHDA and CDR2 is SQIVND (reference sequence). V trimming: 4 bases; J trimming: 9 bases; junction bases outside the gene matches: 6. This CDR3 has 15 residues. The CDR3: CASSTGQGVRSPLHF. CDR3 DNA: TGTGCCAGTAGTACTGGACAGGGGGTGCGTTCACCCCTCCACTTT.

This clonotype was observed a few times. This chain uses TRBV24-1 with TRBJ2-3; weak D call: TRBD2 (5 bases). This CDR3 has 14 amino acids. Trimming stripped 4 bases from V and 5 bases from J, with 12 bases between. Germline V gives CDR1 KGHDR, CDR2 SFDVKD. CDR3 DNA sequence: TGTGCCACCAGTGACACCACGGGGTTAGATACGCAGTATTTT. Protein: CATSDTTGLDTQYF.

In the case of this clonotype: A much larger clone differs from this one at a single base, so this may be a read error. The rearrangement joins TRBV4-1 to TRBJ1-5; D not certain. Trimming removed 4 bases from V and 7 bases from J, with 11 bases in between. Germline assignment: CDR1 MGHRA and CDR2 YSYEKL. The CDR3 sequence is 13 residues long. CDR3 protein: CASSPKAEQPQHF. The CDR3 nucleotides read TGCGCCAGCAGCCCCAAGGCGGAGCAGCCCCAGCATTTT.